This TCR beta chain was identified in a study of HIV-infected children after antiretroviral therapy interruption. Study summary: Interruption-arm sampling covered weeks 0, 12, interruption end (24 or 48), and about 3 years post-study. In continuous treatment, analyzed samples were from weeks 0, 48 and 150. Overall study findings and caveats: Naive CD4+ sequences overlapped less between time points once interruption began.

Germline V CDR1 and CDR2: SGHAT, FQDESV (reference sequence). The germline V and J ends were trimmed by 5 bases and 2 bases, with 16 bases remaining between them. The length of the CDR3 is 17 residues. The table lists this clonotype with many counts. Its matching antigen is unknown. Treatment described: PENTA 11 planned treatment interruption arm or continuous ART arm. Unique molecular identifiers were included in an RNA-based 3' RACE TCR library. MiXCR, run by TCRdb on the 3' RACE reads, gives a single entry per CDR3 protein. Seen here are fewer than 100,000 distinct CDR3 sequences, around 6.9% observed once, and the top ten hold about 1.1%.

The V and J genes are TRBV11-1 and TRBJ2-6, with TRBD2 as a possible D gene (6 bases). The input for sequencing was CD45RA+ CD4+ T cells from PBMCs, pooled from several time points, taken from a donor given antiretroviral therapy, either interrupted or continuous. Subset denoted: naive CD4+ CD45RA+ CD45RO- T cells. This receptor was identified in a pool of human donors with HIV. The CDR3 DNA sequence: TGTGCCAGCAGCATCGTTTCCCGGGAGACTGGGGCCAACGTCCTGACTTTC. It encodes CASSIVSRETGANVLTF.